These T cell receptor beta chains were read from a single sample in a study of human T cells and chemical hapten exposure. TCRdb called the RACE reads again in MiXCR, with one record for every CDR3 protein. The table has 300,000 to 400,000 distinct CDR3 sequences, roughly 6.9% seen once. The source material was whole blood, sampled in connection with sensitization to the hapten diphenylcyclopropenone (DPC). These receptors all stem from a woman under 30 with alopecia areata. Some clones in this sample may be carry-over from other donors' samples. CDR3s include the opening cysteine and the closing phenylalanine or tryptophan. A D gene is named only where the DNA matches it firmly. Rows may omit the clone size; those that give it use once, few, many or a size class.

cdr3_length	v_call	d_call	j_call	clone_size	cdr3_nt	cdr3_aa
13	TRBV6-4	-	TRBJ2-3	few	TGTGCCAGCAGTTGGGGGCCTGAAGATACGCAGTATTTT	CASSWGPEDTQYF
18	TRBV4-1	TRBD2	TRBJ2-3	many	TGCGCCAGCAGCCAAACGGGACTAGCGGGGGTTAGCACAGATACGCAGTATTTT	CASSQTGLAGVSTDTQYF
15	TRBV6-5	-	TRBJ2-1	many	TGTGCCAGCAGTTACGCCAGGTCCGCCTACAATGAGCAGTTCTTC	CASSYARSAYNEQFF
11	TRBV7-2	-	TRBJ2-3	many	TGTGCCAGCAGCCCCACGAATACGCAGTATTTT	CASSPTNTQYF
13	TRBV20-1	-	TRBJ2-7	few	TGCAGTGCTCACACGACTAGTAGCAACGAGCAGTACTTC	CSAHTTSSNEQYF
18	TRBV13	-	TRBJ2-2	many	TGTGCCAGCAGCAGTTCCACCACAGGGCCCCCGAACACCGGGGAGCTGTTTTTT	CASSSSTTGPPNTGELFF
16	TRBV5-4	TRBD2	TRBJ2-1	-	TGTGCCAGCAGCGGAGGACTAGCGGGCCGATACAATGAGCAGTTCTTC	CASSGGLAGRYNEQFF
14	TRBV6-5	-	TRBJ1-6	many	TGTGCCAGCAGGGGGCAGGGCCATACCTCACCCCTCCACTTT	CASRGQGHTSPLHF
15	TRBV6-2/TRBV6-3	TRBD1	TRBJ2-1	many	TGTGCCAGCAGTAAACCGGGACAGGGTATTAATGAGCAGTTCTTC	CASSKPGQGINEQFF
14	TRBV6-2/TRBV6-3	-	TRBJ1-1	-	TGTGCCAGCAGCCGACACAGGGAGATAGGTGAAGCTTTCTTT	CASSRHREIGEAFF
15	TRBV6-2/TRBV6-3	-	TRBJ2-5	many	TGTGCCAGCAGTCCCCACAGCCTAGCTGAAGAGACCCAGTACTTC	CASSPHSLAEETQYF
14	TRBV20-1	-	TRBJ2-1	-	TGCAGTGCTCAGACCCCCCCTTCCTACAATGAGCAGTTCTTC	CSAQTPPSYNEQFF
12	TRBV3-1	-	TRBJ2-2	many	TGTGCCAGCAGCCAAGTCCGTTGGGAGCTGTTTTTT	CASSQVRWELFF
15	TRBV6-4	TRBD2	TRBJ2-3	many	TGTGCCAGCAGTGCTAGCGGGGGGCACACAGATACGCAGTATTTT	CASSASGGHTDTQYF
17	TRBV20-1	TRBD1	TRBJ1-5	-	TGCAGTGCTAGGACAATTACAGGGGTTGGAAGCAATCAGCCCCAGCATTTT	CSARTITGVGSNQPQHF
14	TRBV7-6	-	TRBJ1-6	few	TGTGCCAGCAGCTTAGGAGGAGCCGCATCACCCCTCCACTTT	CASSLGGAASPLHF
15	TRBV20-1	-	TRBJ2-2	many	TGCAGTGCTTATGCGGGCCAGTTAAACACCGGGGAGCTGTTTTTT	CSAYAGQLNTGELFF
12	TRBV5-6	-	TRBJ1-2	many	TGTGCCAGCAGCTTGGCCAGCTATGGCTACACCTTC	CASSLASYGYTF
14	TRBV27	-	TRBJ2-3	-	TGTGCCAGCAGTTTTCGGTCTGGCACAGATACGCAGTATTTT	CASSFRSGTDTQYF
15	TRBV3-1	-	TRBJ2-2	-	TGTGCCAGCAGCCAAGAAATGGCGAACACCGGGGAGCTGTTTTTT	CASSQEMANTGELFF
18	TRBV18	-	TRBJ1-1	few	TGTGCCAGCTCACCAGGGCAACTGGGACAAGGTGCGAACACTGAAGCTTTCTTT	CASSPGQLGQGANTEAFF
15	TRBV10-3	TRBD1	TRBJ1-4	many	TGTGCCATCAGTGAAGGGGGACAGGGGAACGAAAAACTGTTTTTT	CAISEGGQGNEKLFF
15	TRBV7-3	-	TRBJ2-1	many	TGTGCCAGCAGCTTAAGGCCTAGCTCCTACAATGAGCAGTTCTTC	CASSLRPSSYNEQFF
14	TRBV12-3/TRBV12-4	TRBD1	TRBJ1-1	many	TGTGCCAGCAATCCGACAGGGAAAGGGGTTGAAGCTTTCTTT	CASNPTGKGVEAFF
18	TRBV3-1	TRBD1	TRBJ2-6	few	TGTGCCAGCAGCCTCTGGACAGGGTTGTACAGTGGGGCCAACGTCCTGACTTTC	CASSLWTGLYSGANVLTF
15	TRBV5-6	TRBD1	TRBJ1-1	few	TGTGCCAGCAGCTATTTGGACAGGGGAAGAACTGAAGCTTTCTTT	CASSYLDRGRTEAFF
12	TRBV6-5	-	TRBJ1-1	-	TGTGCCACCAAAAGGGAGAACACTGAAGCTTTCTTT	CATKRENTEAFF
12	TRBV10-3	-	TRBJ2-3	many	TGTGCCATCAGTGAGAACACAGATACGCAGTATTTT	CAISENTDTQYF
14	TRBV6-1	-	TRBJ1-5	-	TGTGCCAGCAGTGAAGTTGGGGGAGGGCAGCCCCAGCATTTT	CASSEVGGGQPQHF
14	TRBV28	TRBD1	TRBJ1-1	few	TGTGCCAGCACCTGGGGGACAGTAAACACTGAAGCTTTCTTT	CASTWGTVNTEAFF
18	TRBV27	TRBD2	TRBJ2-1	-	TGTGCCAGCAAAGAGTCAGAAATAGCGGGGGGGAATAACGATGAGCAGTTCTTC	CASKESEIAGGNNDEQFF
12	TRBV10-3	-	TRBJ2-3	few	TGTGCCATCAGTGAGACGAGAGATACGCAGTATTTT	CAISETRDTQYF
17	TRBV3-1	-	TRBJ2-5	-	TGTGCCAGCAGCCAAACCGCCGGACGGGGGCCTCCGGAGACCCAGTACTTC	CASSQTAGRGPPETQYF
16	TRBV4-3	-	TRBJ1-3	-	TGCGCCAGCAGCCAAGAAACAGGGTTCACTGGAAACACCATATATTTT	CASSQETGFTGNTIYF
14	TRBV3-1	-	TRBJ1-2	few	TGTGCCAGCAGCCAAGATGAGGGGATGTATGGCTACACCTTC	CASSQDEGMYGYTF
14	TRBV6-6	-	TRBJ1-5	-	TGTGCCAGCGTTTATGGTAAGGGCAATCAGCCCCAGCATTTT	CASVYGKGNQPQHF
14	TRBV6-5	TRBD1	TRBJ1-1	few	TGTGCCAGCAGTAGGGACAGGGTATCGACTGAAGCTTTCTTT	CASSRDRVSTEAFF
16	TRBV2	-	TRBJ1-5	many	TGTGCCAGCAGTGAAGAAGGCCGACCCGGAGGTCAGCCCCAGCATTTT	CASSEEGRPGGQPQHF
14	TRBV6-2/TRBV6-3	-	TRBJ2-4	-	TGTGCCAGCAGTTACAATGGCGCCAAAAACATTCAGTACTTC	CASSYNGAKNIQYF
16	TRBV3-1	-	TRBJ1-1	few	TGTGCCAGCAGCCCCCGGTCGACAGCGGGGAACACTGAAGCTTTCTTT	CASSPRSTAGNTEAFF
14	TRBV7-2	-	TRBJ1-3	few	TGTGCCAGCAGCTTTCAGGGTTCTGGAAACACCATATATTTT	CASSFQGSGNTIYF
12	TRBV3-1	-	TRBJ1-4	few	TGTGCCAGCAGCCCCAATCATGAAAAACTGTTTTTT	CASSPNHEKLFF
17	TRBV6-1	-	TRBJ2-7	-	TGTGCCAGCAGTGAAGCGCTCTTCCGGGACTGGTTGAAGGAGCAGTACTTC	CASSEALFRDWLKEQYF
15	TRBV5-1	-	TRBJ1-1	few	TGCGCCAGCAGCTTGGTGGTGAGCGGCAACACTGAAGCTTTCTTT	CASSLVVSGNTEAFF
15	TRBV7-9	-	TRBJ2-6	-	TGTGCCAGCAGCCGGATCCTCTCTGGGGCCAACGTCCTGACTTTC	CASSRILSGANVLTF
15	TRBV29-1	-	TRBJ1-1	few	TGCAGCGTTGAAGATATGATAGTCTCGAACACTGAAGCTTTCTTT	CSVEDMIVSNTEAFF
15	TRBV5-1	-	TRBJ2-5	-	TGCGCCAGCAGCCCCTTGTTGCGGGGCCAAGAGACCCAGTACTTC	CASSPLLRGQETQYF
14	TRBV6-6	-	TRBJ1-2	-	TGTGCCAGCAGTTCCCGGCACGGGCCAGAGGGCTACACCTTC	CASSSRHGPEGYTF
14	TRBV7-2	-	TRBJ2-6	many	TGTGCCAGCAGCTCCGTTCCTGGGGCCAACGTCCTGACTTTC	CASSSVPGANVLTF
15	TRBV9	-	TRBJ2-3	-	TGTGCCAGCAGCGAGGATCTCCCGGGCACAGATACGCAGTATTTT	CASSEDLPGTDTQYF
16	TRBV7-9	TRBD1	TRBJ2-2	few	TGTGCCAGCAGCTTGACAGGGCGAGAGGGCACCGGGGAGCTGTTTTTT	CASSLTGREGTGELFF